These T cell receptor beta chains were read from a single sample in a study of T cells in Graves' hyperthyroidism and ophthalmopathy. A single record per CDR3 protein comes from TCRdb applying MiXCR to the multiplex PCR reads. Of around 490,000 distinct CDR3 sequences listed, 15% to 20% are singletons. The source material was blood. The receptors were sampled from a man aged 35 to 55 with Graves' ophthalmopathy. CDR3s leave out the opening cysteine and the closing phenylalanine or tryptophan. Not all rows give a size; the values are once, few, many and, for expanded clones, a class.

clone_size: many; v_call: TRBV11-2; j_call: TRBJ2-5; cdr3_aa: ASRPQGRETQY
clone_size: few; v_call: TRBV13; j_call: TRBJ1-4; cdr3_aa: ASSQRTGVHEKLF
clone_size: many; v_call: TRBV30; j_call: TRBJ2-3; cdr3_aa: AWSVGGADTQY
clone_size: .; v_call: TRBV28; j_call: TRBJ2-1; cdr3_aa: ASSSRQGQYNEQF
clone_size: .; v_call: TRBV20-1; j_call: TRBJ2-2; cdr3_aa: SATSGGANTGELF
clone_size: many; v_call: TRBV11-2; j_call: TRBJ2-4; cdr3_aa: ASSLLAKNIQY
clone_size: .; v_call: TRBV20-1; j_call: TRBJ1-5; cdr3_aa: SASNRAGQPQH
clone_size: once; v_call: TRBV12-3/TRBV12-4; j_call: TRBJ2-4; cdr3_aa: ASNQPGQSKNIQY
clone_size: .; v_call: TRBV7-8; j_call: TRBJ2-1; cdr3_aa: ASSLTRGYNEQF
clone_size: .; v_call: TRBV7-9; j_call: TRBJ2-3; cdr3_aa: ASSFPFERTDTQY
clone_size: .; v_call: TRBV4-1; j_call: TRBJ2-1; cdr3_aa: ASSLSSQDYNEQF
clone_size: .; v_call: TRBV7-9; j_call: TRBJ2-5; cdr3_aa: ASSKLAGAPGETQY
clone_size: .; v_call: TRBV5-1; j_call: TRBJ2-1; cdr3_aa: ASSYGLAGNEQF
clone_size: many; v_call: TRBV2; j_call: TRBJ2-3; cdr3_aa: ASTGGLATDTQY
clone_size: many; v_call: TRBV12-3/TRBV12-4; j_call: TRBJ1-2; cdr3_aa: ASSLGTGNYGYT
clone_size: many; v_call: TRBV27; j_call: TRBJ2-3; cdr3_aa: ASSFRAPVTSTDTQY
clone_size: many; v_call: TRBV11-2; j_call: TRBJ1-1; cdr3_aa: ASTPGGNTEAF
clone_size: many; v_call: TRBV6-5; j_call: TRBJ2-1; cdr3_aa: ASSYRGGPGYNEQF
clone_size: many; v_call: TRBV7-2; j_call: TRBJ2-7; cdr3_aa: ASSPYSTYEQY
clone_size: few; v_call: TRBV6-6; j_call: TRBJ1-1; cdr3_aa: ASSYGTRGGTEAF
clone_size: .; v_call: TRBV29-1; j_call: TRBJ2-7; cdr3_aa: SVVLLQYPYEQY
clone_size: few; v_call: TRBV19; j_call: TRBJ2-1; cdr3_aa: ASSIGRGTSTYNEQF
clone_size: .; v_call: TRBV7-2; j_call: TRBJ2-1; cdr3_aa: ASSPRPRDRDYNEQF
clone_size: few; v_call: TRBV30; j_call: TRBJ1-1; cdr3_aa: AWGSGDTEAF
clone_size: many; v_call: TRBV2; j_call: TRBJ2-7; cdr3_aa: ASSEGTSSSYEQY
clone_size: .; v_call: TRBV5-1; j_call: TRBJ1-2; cdr3_aa: ASSDSPHNGYT